This T cell receptor (beta chain) stems from a study of T cells after yellow fever vaccination. The wider study: With SMART-Seq v4 Ultra Low Input, the fractions containing low cell numbers were prepared. Whole-study findings and limits: Some clonotypes, a small share, were shared between CD4 and CD8 compartments. Detected again after the booster were most primary-vaccination clones, at 95% to 98% CD4 and 88% CD8. High-abundance clonotypes from the bulk population could contaminate FACS-sorted repertoires.

The CDR3 runs to 14 residues. The V and J ends lost 6 bases and 1 base respectively, with 11 bases between them. Germline assignment: CDR1 LGHDT and CDR2 YNNKEL (reference sequence). On this clonotype: Its antigen is currently unknown.

Each CDR3 protein gets one entry after TCRdb re-called the 5' RACE reads with MiXCR. Among 250,000 to 400,000 distinct CDR3 sequences listed, around 4.4% were seen once. The receptor was isolated from a man in his late teens or twenties who received the YFV17D yellow fever vaccine. Specimen: PBMCs, collected 15 days after the yellow fever booster vaccination. The V and J genes are TRBV3-1 and TRBJ2-3; D is unresolved. The CDR3 DNA is TGTGCCAGCAGGCGGAACTTGGGCACAGATACGCAGTATTTT. It translates to CASRRNLGTDTQYF.